What follows are 13 T cell receptor beta chains derived from one specimen sequenced in a study of OX40 agonist ivuxolimab in advanced cancers. The method behind the library was the immunoSEQ multiplex PCR assay. TCRdb provides this immuneACCESS table in a form limited to in-frame rearrangements. Some clones are lacking; in checked studies, under half of them reflect an unresolved V gene, and why the rest are absent is not known. Recorded for this sample are 45,000 to 55,000 clones; 70% to 90% of them occurred a single time. About 10% of the sample comes from the top ten. The starting material was CD4+ or CD8+ T cells sorted from blood, obtained in a trial of the OX40 agonist ivuxolimab. The source of these receptors is an adult with an advanced solid tumor such as melanoma, head and neck, liver or kidney cancer.

The V call is TRBV25-1, the J call TRBJ2-1; no firm D call. V shed 0 bases and J shed 6 bases, with 6 bases lying between them. The germline V gene has CDR1 MGHDK and CDR2 SYGVNS. This CDR3 is built from 13 residues. CDR3 in DNA: TGTGCCAGCAGTGAATATAACAGCAATGAGCAGTTCTTC. This encodes CASSEYNSNEQFF.

The table lists this clone with a few counts. The chain combines TRBV7-9 with TRBJ2-5; 8 bases match TRBD1. The CDR3 runs to 17 residues. CDR1 is SEHNR and CDR2 is FQNEAQ in the germline V gene (reference sequence). V gave up 4 bases and J gave up 9 bases; unmatched junction bases: 19. CDR3 bases: TGTGCCAGCAGCTCAGGACAGGGCCAAGGGGTAGTGAGGCCCCAGTACTTC. Its protein is CASSSGQGQGVVRPQYF.

The rearrangement uses TRBV6-5 and TRBJ2-1; D may be TRBD1 or TRBD2 (6 bases each). The CDR3 covers 15 residues. CDR1 and CDR2 (germline): MNHEY, SVGAGI. The ends were cut back, 6 bases at V and 0 bases at J, with 12 bases in the middle. CDR3 coding DNA: TGTGCCAGCAGAAGGGGGACTTACTCCTACAATGAGCAGTTCTTC. Its protein is CASRRGTYSYNEQFF.

The chain employs TRBV6-1 and TRBJ1-2; TRBD1 is a possible D gene (5 bases). The CDR3 contains 13 residues. V was trimmed by 2 bases and J by 8 bases, leaving 12 bases between them. Per the germline V gene, CDR1 is MNHNS and CDR2 is SASEGT. CDR3 sequence reads: CASSERGMSGYTF. The CDR3 nucleotides are TGTGCCAGCAGTGAACGGGGGATGAGCGGCTACACCTTC.

This sequence joins TRBV7-3 and TRBJ2-5; no definite D call. The CDR3 spans 14 residues. Looked up from germline, CDR1 is SGHTA and CDR2 is FQGTGA. V lost 6 bases and J lost 4, with 15 bases in between. The CDR3 reads CASSLGLAGETQYF. The CDR3 coding sequence is TGTGCCAGCAGTTTGGGATTGGCCGGAGAGACCCAGTACTTC.

The V gene is TRBV28, the J gene TRBJ1-2, with D possibly matching TRBD1 (5 bases). CDR3 length: 14 amino acids. CDR1 is MDHEN and CDR2 is SYDVKM in the germline V gene. V dropped 4 bases and J dropped 4 bases, with 13 bases sitting between them. The CDR3 protein is CASSSAGGSYGYTF. The CDR3, as DNA: TGTGCCAGCAGTTCTGCCGGGGGGAGCTATGGCTACACCTTC.

The CDR3 nucleotides read TGTGCCAGATTCTTTAATTCAGCGGGAGCCGGGGGTGAGCAGTTCTTC. Protein product: CARFFNSAGAGGEQFF. V usage is TRBV9 and J usage is TRBJ2-1, with 8 bases fitting TRBD2. CDR1 and CDR2 from the germline V gene are SGDLS and YYNGEE. The trim removed 8 bases at V and 9 bases at J, leaving 19 bases unmatched. CDR3 length equals 16 residues.

The genes are TRBV19 and TRBJ2-1; TRBD2 matches 15 bases. This CDR3 comprises 18 residues. After removal of 5 bases from V and 8 bases from J, the junction contained 13 bases not matched to a gene. Germline V gene data show CDR1 as LNHDA and CDR2 as SQIVND (reference sequence). The CDR3 sequence: CASSRTRGLAGGRDEQFF. The CDR3 DNA is TGTGCCAGTAGTCGAACAAGGGGACTAGCGGGAGGAAGGGATGAGCAGTTCTTC.

The chain employs TRBV4-2 and TRBJ2-1; D gene unclear. CDR1 and CDR2 (germline): LGHNA, YNFKEQ. The CDR3 loop spans 14 amino acids. V was trimmed by 0 bases and J by 0 bases, leaving 3 bases between them. The DNA for the CDR3 is TGTGCCAGCAGCCAAGATTTCTCCTACAATGAGCAGTTCTTC. Protein product: CASSQDFSYNEQFF.

This clone has only one observation. The chain is built from TRBV10-1 and TRBJ2-6; unclear D gene. Trimming stripped 5 bases from V and 5 bases from J, with 16 bases between. CDR1 and CDR2 from the germline V gene are WNHNN and SYGVQD (reference sequence). This CDR3 region has 16 residues. The CDR3 region is CASSLKAQSRANVLTF. In DNA form, the CDR3 reads TGCGCCAGCAGTTTAAAGGCACAAAGTCGGGCCAACGTCCTGACTTTC.

This chain links TRBV11-1 with TRBJ2-3; D is unclear. The germline V and J ends were trimmed by 4 bases and 0 bases, with 2 bases remaining between them. The CDR3 sequence is 12 residues long. Germline V CDR1 and CDR2: SGHAT, FQDESV (reference sequence). This CDR3 is CASSSSTDTQYF. The CDR3, as DNA: TGTGCCAGCAGCTCAAGCACAGATACGCAGTATTTT.

The rearrangement uses TRBV5-4 and TRBJ1-4, with a tentative D call TRBD1 (6 bases). The CDR3 runs 15 residues. Looked up from germline, CDR1 is SGHNT and CDR2 is YYREEE (reference sequence). V lost 4 bases, J lost 6 bases, and 16 bases lay in between. In nucleotides, the CDR3 is TGTGCCAGCAGCGCAAAACAGGGAGGTCATGAAAAACTGTTTTTT. This gives the protein CASSAKQGGHEKLFF. Together with reference TRBV5-4 and TRBJ1-4, the CDR3 gives the full variable domain: ETGVTQSPTHLIKTRGQQVTLRCSSQSGHNTVSWYQQALGQGPQFIFQYYREEENGRGNFPPRFSGLQFPNYSSELNVNALELDDSALYLCASSAKQGGHEKLFFGSGTQLSVL.

On this clone: Other nucleotide sequences in the sample specify the same CDR3. This chain uses TRBV28 with TRBJ1-4; 7 bases are a match to TRBD1. The CDR3 is 16 amino acids. Unmatched junction bases numbered 12, after V lost 6 bases and J lost 5 bases. Germline V CDR1 and CDR2: MDHEN, SYDVKM. For the CDR3, the DNA is TGTGCCAGCAGCCAAATGAGGGACAGTACCAATGAAAAACTGTTTTTT. Translation: CASSQMRDSTNEKLFF.